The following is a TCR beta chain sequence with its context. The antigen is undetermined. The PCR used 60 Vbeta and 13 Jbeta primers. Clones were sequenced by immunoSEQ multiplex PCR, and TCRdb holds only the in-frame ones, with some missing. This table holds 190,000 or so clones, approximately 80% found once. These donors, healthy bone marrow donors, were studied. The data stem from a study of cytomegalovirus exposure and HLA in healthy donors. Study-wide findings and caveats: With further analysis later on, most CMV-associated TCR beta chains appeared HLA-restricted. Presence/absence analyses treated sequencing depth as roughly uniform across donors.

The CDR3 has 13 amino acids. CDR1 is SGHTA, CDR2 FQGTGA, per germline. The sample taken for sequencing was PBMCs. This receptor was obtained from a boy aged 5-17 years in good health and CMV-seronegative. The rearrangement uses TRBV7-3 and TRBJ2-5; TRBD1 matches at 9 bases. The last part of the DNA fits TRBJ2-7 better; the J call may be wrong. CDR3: CASSPRTGDEQYF. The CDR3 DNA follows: TGTGCCAGCAGCCCCCGGACAGGGGACGAGCAGTACTTC.